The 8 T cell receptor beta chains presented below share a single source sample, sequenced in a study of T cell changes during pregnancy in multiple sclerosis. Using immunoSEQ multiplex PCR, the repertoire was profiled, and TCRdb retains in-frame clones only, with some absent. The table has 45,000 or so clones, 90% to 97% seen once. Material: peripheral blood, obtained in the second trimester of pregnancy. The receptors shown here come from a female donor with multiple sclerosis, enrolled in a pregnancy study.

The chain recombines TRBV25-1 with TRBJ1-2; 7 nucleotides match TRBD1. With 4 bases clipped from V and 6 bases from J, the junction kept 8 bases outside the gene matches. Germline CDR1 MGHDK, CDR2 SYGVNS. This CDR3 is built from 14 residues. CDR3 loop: CASSAAGGTNGYTF. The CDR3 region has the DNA TGTGCCAGCAGTGCCGCAGGGGGGACCAATGGCTACACCTTC.

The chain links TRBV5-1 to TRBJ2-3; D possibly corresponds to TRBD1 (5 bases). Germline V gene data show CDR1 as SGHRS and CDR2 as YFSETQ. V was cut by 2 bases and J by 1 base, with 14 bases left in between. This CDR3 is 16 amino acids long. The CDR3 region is CASSFRQGAGTDTQYF. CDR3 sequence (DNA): TGCGCCAGCAGCTTCCGGCAGGGTGCGGGCACAGATACGCAGTATTTT.

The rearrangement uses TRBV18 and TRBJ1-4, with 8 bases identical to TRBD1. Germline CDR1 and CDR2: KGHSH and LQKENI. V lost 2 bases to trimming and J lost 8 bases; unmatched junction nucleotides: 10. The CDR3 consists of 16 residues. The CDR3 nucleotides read TGTGCCAGCTCACCAACGCCGACAGGGGAGGGAGAAAAACTGTTTTTT. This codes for CASSPTPTGEGEKLFF.

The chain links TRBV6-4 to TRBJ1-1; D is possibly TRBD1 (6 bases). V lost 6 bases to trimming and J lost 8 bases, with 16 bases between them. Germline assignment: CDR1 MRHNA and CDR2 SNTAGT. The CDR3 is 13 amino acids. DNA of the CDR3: TGTGCCAGCAGACTCAGGGGAGGGGACGAAGCTTTCTTT. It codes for CASRLRGGDEAFF.

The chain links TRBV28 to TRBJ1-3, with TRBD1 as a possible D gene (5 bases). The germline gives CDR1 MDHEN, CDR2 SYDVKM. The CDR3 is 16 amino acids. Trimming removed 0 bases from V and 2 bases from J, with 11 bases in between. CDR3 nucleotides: TGTGCCAGCAGTTTATGGCGCGGGGGGGCTGGAAACACCATATATTTT. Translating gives CASSLWRGGAGNTIYF.

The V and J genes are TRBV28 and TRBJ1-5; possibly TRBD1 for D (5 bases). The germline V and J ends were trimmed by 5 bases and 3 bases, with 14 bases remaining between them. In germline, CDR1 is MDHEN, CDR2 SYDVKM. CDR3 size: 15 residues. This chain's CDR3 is CASSPGGVFNQPQHF. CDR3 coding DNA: TGTGCCAGCAGTCCCGGGGGGGTTTTCAATCAGCCCCAGCATTTT.

The CDR3 sequence: CASSVQPSDTGELFF. In DNA, the CDR3 is TGTGCCAGCAGCGTTCAGCCCAGCGACACCGGGGAGCTGTTTTTT. This chain uses TRBV9 with TRBJ2-2; D unclear. CDR3 length equals 15 residues. V lost 2 bases and J lost 3, with 11 bases in between. The germline V gene has CDR1 SGDLS and CDR2 YYNGEE.

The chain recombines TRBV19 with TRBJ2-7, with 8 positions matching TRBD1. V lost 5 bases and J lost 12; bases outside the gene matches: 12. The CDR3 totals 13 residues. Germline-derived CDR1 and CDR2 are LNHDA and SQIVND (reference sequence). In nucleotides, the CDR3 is TGTGCCAGTAGTCCCCGGGACAGGCCCTCTCTGTACTTC. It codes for CASSPRDRPSLYF.